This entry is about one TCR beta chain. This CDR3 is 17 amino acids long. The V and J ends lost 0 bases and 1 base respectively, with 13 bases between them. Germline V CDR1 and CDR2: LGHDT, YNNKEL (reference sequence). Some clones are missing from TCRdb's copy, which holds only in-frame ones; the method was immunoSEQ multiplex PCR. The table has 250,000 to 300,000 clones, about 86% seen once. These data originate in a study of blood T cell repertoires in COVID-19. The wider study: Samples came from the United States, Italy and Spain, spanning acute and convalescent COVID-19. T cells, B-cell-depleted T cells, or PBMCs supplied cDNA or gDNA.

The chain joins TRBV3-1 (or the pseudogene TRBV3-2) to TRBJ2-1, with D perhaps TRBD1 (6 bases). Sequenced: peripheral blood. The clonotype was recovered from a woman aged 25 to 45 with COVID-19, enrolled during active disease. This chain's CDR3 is CASSQEEGGESYNEQFF. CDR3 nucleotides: TGTGCCAGCAGCCAAGAAGAAGGGGGAGAATCCTACAATGAGCAGTTCTTC.